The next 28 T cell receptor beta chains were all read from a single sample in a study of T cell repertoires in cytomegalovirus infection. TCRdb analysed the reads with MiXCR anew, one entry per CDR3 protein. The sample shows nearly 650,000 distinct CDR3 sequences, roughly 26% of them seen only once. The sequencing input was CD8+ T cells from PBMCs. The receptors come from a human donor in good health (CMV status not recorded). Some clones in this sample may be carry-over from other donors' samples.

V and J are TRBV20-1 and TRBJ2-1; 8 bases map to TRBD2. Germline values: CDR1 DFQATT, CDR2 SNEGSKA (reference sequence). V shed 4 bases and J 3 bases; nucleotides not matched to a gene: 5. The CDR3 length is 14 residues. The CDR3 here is CSANSGVFYNEQFF. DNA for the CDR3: TGCAGTGCTAATAGCGGGGTTTTCTACAATGAGCAGTTCTTC.

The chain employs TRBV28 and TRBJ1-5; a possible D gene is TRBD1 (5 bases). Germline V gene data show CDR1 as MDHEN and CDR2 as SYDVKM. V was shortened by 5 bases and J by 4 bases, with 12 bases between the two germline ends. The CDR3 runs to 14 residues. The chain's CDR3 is CASSDAGSNQPQHF. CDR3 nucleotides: TGTGCCAGCAGTGACGCAGGGTCAAATCAGCCCCAGCATTTT.

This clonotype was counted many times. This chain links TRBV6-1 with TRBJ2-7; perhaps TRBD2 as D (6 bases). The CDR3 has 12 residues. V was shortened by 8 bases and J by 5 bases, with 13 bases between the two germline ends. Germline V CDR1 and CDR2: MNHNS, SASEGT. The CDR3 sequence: CASAGLGDEQYF. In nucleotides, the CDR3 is TGTGCCAGCGCGGGGCTCGGCGACGAGCAGTACTTC.

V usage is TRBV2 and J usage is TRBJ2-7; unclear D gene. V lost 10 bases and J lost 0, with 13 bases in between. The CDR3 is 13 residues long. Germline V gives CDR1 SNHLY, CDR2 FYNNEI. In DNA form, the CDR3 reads TGTGCCACGACCGAGAAGAGCTCCTACGAGCAGTACGTC. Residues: CATTEKSSYEQYV.

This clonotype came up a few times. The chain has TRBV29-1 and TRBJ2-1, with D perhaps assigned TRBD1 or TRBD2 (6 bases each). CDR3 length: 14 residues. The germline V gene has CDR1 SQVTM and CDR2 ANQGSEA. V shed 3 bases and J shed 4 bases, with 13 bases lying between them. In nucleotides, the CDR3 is TGCAGCGTTGAGAGGAGGGGGGTATACAATGAGCAGTTCTTC. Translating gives CSVERRGVYNEQFF.

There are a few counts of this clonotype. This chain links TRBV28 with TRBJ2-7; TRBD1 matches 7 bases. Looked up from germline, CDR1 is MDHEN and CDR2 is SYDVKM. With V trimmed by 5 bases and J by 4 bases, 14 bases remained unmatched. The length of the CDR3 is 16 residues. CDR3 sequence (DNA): TGTGCCAGCAGTACCCGACAGGGTAAGGTAGTATACGAGCAGTACGTC. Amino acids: CASSTRQGKVVYEQYV.

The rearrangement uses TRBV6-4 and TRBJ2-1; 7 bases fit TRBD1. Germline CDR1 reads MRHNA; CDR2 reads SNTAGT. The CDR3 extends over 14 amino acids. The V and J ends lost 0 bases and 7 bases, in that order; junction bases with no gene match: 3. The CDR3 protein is CASSDSRGQNEQFF. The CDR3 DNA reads TGTGCCAGCAGTGACTCGAGGGGGCAGAATGAGCAGTTCTTC.

DNA of the CDR3: TGTGCCAGCAGTCCAGGGACAGGTCTAGTGTTCTACACCTTC. Translating gives CASSPGTGLVFYTF. The chain carries TRBV12-3 or TRBV12-4 and TRBJ1-2; 8 nucleotides line up with TRBD1. V dropped 5 bases and J dropped 10; count of bases not matched to a gene: 12. The CDR3 is 14 residues long.

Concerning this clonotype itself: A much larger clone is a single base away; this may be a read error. CDR3 amino acids: CASSPLEEGQETRYF. The CDR3 DNA sequence: TGCGCCAGCAGCCCTTTAGAGGAAGGCCAAGAGACCCGGTACTTC. V usage is TRBV4-3 and J usage is TRBJ2-5; no firm D call. The CDR3 has 15 residues. Germline CDR1 is LGHNA and CDR2 is YSLEER.

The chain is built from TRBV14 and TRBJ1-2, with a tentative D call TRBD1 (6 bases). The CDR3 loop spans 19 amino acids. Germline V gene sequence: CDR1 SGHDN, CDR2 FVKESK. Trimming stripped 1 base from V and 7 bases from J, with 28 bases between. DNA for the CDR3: TGTGCCAGCAGCCAAGGGTCAATGCAAGGGAAAAGTTCGGACAGTGGCTACACCTTC. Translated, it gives CASSQGSMQGKSSDSGYTF.

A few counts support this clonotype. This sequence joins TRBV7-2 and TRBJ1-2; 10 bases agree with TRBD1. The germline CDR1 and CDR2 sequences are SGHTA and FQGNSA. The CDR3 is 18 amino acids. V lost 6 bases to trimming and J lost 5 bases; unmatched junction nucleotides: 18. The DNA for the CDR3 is TGTGCCAGCAGGGGGACGCGACAGGGGGCTAGTGTACGGTATGGCTACACCTTC. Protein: CASRGTRQGASVRYGYTF.

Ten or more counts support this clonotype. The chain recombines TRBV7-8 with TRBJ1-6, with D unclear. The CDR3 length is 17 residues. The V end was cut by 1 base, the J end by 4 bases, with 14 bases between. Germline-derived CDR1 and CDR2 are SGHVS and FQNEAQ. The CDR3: CASSLDMGPDYNSPLHF. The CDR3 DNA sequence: TGTGCCAGCAGCTTAGATATGGGCCCCGATTATAATTCACCCCTCCACTTT.

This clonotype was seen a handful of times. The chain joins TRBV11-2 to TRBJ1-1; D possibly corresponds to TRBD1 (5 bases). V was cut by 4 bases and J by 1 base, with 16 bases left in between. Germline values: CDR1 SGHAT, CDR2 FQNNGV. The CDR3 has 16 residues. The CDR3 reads CASSSWTPTRNTEAFF. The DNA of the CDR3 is TGTGCCAGCAGCTCCTGGACACCAACCCGGAACACTGAAGCTTTCTTT.

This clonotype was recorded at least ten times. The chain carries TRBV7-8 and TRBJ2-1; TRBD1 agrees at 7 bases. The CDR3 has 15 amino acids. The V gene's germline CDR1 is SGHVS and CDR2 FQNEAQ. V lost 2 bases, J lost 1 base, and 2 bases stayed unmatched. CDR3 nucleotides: TGTGCCAGCAGCTTACAGGGGGTATCCTACAATGAGCAGTTCTTC. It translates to CASSLQGVSYNEQFF. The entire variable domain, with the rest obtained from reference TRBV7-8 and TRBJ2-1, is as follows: GAGVSQSPRYKVAKRGQDVALRCDPISGHVSLFWYQQALGQGPEFLTYFQNEAQLDKSGLPSDRFFAERPEGSVSTLKIQRTQQEDSAVYLCASSLQGVSYNEQFFGPGTRLTVL.

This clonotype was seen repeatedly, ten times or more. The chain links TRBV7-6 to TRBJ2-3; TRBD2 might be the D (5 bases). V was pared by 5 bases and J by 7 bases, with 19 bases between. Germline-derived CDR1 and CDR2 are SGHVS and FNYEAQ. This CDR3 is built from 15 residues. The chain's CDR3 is CASSEGLRVLNTQYF. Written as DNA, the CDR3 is TGTGCCAGCAGCGAGGGCTTGAGGGTTCTTAATACGCAGTATTTT.

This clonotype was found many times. The CDR3 here is CASSLLDPGQPHSLSYNEQFF. For the CDR3, the DNA is TGTGCCAGCAGCCTGTTGGATCCGGGACAGCCCCATTCGTTATCCTACAATGAGCAGTTCTTC. The chain uses TRBV7-9 and TRBJ2-1, with 7 bases fitting TRBD1. This CDR3 is 21 amino acids long. The germline V gene has CDR1 SEHNR and CDR2 FQNEAQ (reference sequence). V dropped 5 bases and J dropped 1; count of bases not matched to a gene: 23.

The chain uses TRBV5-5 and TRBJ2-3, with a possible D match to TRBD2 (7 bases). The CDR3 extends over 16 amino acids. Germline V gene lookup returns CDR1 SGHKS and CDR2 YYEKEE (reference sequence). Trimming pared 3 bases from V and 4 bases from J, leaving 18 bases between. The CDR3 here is CASSSPAGGAPDTQYF. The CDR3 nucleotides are TGTGCCAGCAGCTCCCCAGCTGGGGGGGCCCCAGATACGCAGTATTTT. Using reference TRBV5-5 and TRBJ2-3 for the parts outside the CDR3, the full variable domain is DAGVTQSPTHLIKTRGQQVTLRCSPISGHKSVSWYQQVLGQGPQFIFQYYEKEERGRGNFPDRFSARQFPNYSSELNVNALLLGDSALYLCASSSPAGGAPDTQYFGPGTRLTVL.

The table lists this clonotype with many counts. The CDR3 is CASSEGSSGNTIYF. The CDR3 DNA sequence: TGTGCCAGCAGCGAGGGGTCGTCTGGAAACACCATATATTTT. The V gene is TRBV7-6, the J gene TRBJ1-3; a possible D gene is TRBD1 (5 bases). This CDR3 has 14 residues. Trimming stripped 5 bases from V and 1 base from J, with 9 bases between. CDR1 and CDR2 from the germline V gene are SGHVS and FNYEAQ.

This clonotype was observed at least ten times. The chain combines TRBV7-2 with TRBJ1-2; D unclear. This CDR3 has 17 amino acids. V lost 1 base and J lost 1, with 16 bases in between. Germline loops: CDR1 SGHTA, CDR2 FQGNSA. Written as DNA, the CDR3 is TGTGCCAGCAGCTTAGTGCCTCCAAAGGTCATTAACTATGGCTACACCTTC. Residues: CASSLVPPKVINYGYTF.

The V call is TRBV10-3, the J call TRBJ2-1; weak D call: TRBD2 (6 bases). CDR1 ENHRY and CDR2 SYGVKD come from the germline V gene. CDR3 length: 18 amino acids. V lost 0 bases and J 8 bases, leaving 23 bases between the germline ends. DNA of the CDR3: TGTGCCATCAGTGAGTCGAGTATAGCTAGCGCTACGAGCGATGAGCAGTTCTTC. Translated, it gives CAISESSIASATSDEQFF.

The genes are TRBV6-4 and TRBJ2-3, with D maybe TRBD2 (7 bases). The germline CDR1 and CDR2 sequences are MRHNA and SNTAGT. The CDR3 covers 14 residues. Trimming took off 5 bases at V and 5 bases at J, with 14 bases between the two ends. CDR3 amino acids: CASSRGGALDTQYF. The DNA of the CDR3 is TGTGCCAGCAGTAGAGGGGGGGCCTTAGATACGCAGTATTTT.

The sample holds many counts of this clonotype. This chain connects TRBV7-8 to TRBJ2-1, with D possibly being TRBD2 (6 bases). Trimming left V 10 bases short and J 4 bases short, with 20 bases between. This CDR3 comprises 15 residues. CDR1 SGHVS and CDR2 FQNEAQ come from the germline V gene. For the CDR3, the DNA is TGTGCCACGAATGACCGACTAGGGGAATACAATGAGCAGTTCTTC. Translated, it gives CATNDRLGEYNEQFF.

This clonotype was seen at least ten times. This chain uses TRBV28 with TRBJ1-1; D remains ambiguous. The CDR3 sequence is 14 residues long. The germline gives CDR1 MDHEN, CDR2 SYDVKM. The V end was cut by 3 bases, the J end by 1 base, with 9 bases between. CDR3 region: CASSFRRSNTEAFF. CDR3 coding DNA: TGTGCCAGCAGTTTCCGAAGGTCGAACACTGAAGCTTTCTTT.

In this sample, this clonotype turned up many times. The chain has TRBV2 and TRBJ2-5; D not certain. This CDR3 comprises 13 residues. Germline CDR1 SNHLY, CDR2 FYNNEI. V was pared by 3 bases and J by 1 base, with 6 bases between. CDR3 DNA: TGTGCCAGCAGTGAGGTGGCCCAAGAGACCCAGTACTTC. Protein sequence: CASSEVAQETQYF.

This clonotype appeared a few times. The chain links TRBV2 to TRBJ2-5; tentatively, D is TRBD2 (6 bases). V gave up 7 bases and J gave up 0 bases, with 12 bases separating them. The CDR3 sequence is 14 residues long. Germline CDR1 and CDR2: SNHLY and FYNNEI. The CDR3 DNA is TGTGCCAGCACTGAGGGACTCTACCAAGAGACCCAGTACTTC. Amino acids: CASTEGLYQETQYF.

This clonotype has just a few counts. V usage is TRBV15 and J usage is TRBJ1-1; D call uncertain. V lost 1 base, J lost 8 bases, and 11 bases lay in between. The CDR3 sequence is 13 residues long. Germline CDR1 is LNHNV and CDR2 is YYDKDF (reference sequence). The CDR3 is CATSRVSVDEAFF. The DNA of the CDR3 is TGTGCCACCAGCAGAGTTTCCGTGGACGAAGCTTTCTTT.

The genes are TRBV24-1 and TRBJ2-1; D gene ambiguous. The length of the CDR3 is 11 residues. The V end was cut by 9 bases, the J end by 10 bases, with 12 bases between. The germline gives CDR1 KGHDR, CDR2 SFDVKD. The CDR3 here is CATGPLEEQFF. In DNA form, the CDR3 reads TGTGCCACCGGTCCCCTGGAAGAGCAGTTCTTC.

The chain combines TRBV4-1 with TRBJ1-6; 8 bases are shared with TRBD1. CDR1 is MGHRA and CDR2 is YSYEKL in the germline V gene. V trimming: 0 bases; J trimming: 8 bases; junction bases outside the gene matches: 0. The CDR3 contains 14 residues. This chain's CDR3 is CASSQEQGDSPLHF. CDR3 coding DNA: TGCGCCAGCAGCCAAGAACAGGGGGATTCACCCCTCCACTTT.